This TCR beta chain was obtained from a study of blood T cell repertoires in COVID-19. Study context: T cells, B-cell-depleted T cells, or PBMCs supplied cDNA or gDNA.

TCRdb's copy holds only in-frame clones and misses some; the assay was immunoSEQ multiplex PCR. The table has just under 95,000 clones, approximately 80% seen once. CDR1 is MDHEN and CDR2 is SYDVKM in the germline V gene. This CDR3 region has 14 residues. Trimming removed 6 bases at V and 3 bases at J, with 14 bases between. J is TRBJ1-1 and V is TRBV28; D possibly corresponds to TRBD1 (6 bases). This clonotype originated in a human donor in a cohort sampled during active COVID-19. The specimen was peripheral blood. The CDR3 bases are TGTGCCAGCAGAGGGGGGGGCTTGGACACTGAAGCTTTCTTT. It codes for CASRGGGLDTEAFF.